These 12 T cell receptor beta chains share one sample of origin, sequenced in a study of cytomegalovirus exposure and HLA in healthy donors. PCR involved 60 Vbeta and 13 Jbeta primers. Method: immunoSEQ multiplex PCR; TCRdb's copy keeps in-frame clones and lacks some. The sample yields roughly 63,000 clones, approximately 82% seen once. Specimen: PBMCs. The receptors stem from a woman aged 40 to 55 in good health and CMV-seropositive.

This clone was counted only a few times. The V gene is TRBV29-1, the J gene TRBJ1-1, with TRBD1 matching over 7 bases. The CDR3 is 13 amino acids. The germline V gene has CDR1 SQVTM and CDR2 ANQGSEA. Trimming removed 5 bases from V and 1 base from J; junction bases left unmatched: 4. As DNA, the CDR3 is TGCAGCGTTTCTAGGGGGCAGAACACTGAAGCTTTCTTT. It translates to CSVSRGQNTEAFF. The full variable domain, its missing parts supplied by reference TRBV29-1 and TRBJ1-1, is SAVISQKPSRDICQRGTSLTIQCQVDSQVTMMFWYRQQPGQSLTLIATANQGSEATYESGFVIDKFPISRPNLTFSTLTVSNMSPEDSSIYLCSVSRGQNTEAFFGQGTRLTVV.

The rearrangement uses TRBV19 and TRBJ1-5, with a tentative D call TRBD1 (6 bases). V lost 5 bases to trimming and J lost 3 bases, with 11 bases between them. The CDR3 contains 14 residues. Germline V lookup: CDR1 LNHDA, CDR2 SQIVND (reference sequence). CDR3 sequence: CASSLQGYNQPQHF. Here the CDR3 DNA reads TGTGCCAGTAGTTTACAGGGATACAATCAGCCCCAGCATTTT.

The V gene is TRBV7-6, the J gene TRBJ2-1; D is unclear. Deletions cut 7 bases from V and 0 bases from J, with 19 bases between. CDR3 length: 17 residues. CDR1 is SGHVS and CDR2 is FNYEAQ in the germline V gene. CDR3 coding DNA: TGTGCCAGCACTATTAGCCCGCCCCAGAGCTCCTACAATGAGCAGTTCTTC. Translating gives CASTISPPQSSYNEQFF.

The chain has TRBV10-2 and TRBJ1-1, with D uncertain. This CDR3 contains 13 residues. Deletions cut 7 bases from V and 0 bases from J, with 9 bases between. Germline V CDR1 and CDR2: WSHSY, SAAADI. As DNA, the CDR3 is TGCGCCAGCACCGAAACGGTGAACACTGAAGCTTTCTTT. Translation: CASTETVNTEAFF.

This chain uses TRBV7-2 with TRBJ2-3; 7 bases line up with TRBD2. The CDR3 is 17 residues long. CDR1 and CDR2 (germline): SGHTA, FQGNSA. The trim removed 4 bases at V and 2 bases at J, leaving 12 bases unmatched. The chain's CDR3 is CASSSARQRGYTDTQYF. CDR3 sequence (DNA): TGTGCCAGCAGCTCGGCGAGACAGCGGGGATACACAGATACGCAGTATTTT. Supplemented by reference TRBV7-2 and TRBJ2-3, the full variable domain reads GAGVSQSPSNKVTEKGKDVELRCDPISGHTALYWYRQSLGQGLEFLIYFQGNSAPDKSGLPSDRFSAERTGGSVSTLTIQRTQQEDSAVYLCASSSARQRGYTDTQYFGPGTRLTVL.

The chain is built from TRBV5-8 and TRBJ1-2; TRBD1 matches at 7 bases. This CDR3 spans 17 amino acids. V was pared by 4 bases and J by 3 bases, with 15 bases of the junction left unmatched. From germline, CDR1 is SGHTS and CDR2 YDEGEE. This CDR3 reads CASSLLLRDSHDYGYTF. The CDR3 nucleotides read TGTGCCAGCAGCCTACTTTTAAGGGACAGCCACGACTATGGCTACACCTTC.

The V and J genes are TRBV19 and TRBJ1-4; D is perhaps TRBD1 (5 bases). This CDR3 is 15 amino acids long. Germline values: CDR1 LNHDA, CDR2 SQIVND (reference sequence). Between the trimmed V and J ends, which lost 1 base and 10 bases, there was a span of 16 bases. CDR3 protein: CASSIAGQEGRKLFF. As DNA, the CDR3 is TGTGCCAGTAGTATAGCGGGGCAGGAGGGGCGAAAACTGTTTTTT. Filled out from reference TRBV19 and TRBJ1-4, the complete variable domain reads DGGITQSPKYLFRKEGQNVTLSCEQNLNHDAMYWYRQDPGQGLRLIYYSQIVNDFQKGDIAEGYSVSREKKESFPLTVTSAQKNPTAFYLCASSIAGQEGRKLFFGSGTQLSVL.

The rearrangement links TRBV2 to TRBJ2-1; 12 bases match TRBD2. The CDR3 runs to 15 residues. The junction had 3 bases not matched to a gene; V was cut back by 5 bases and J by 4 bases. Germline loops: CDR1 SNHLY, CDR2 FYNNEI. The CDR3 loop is CASSPLAGGYNEQFF. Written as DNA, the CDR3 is TGTGCCAGCAGTCCACTAGCGGGAGGATACAATGAGCAGTTCTTC.

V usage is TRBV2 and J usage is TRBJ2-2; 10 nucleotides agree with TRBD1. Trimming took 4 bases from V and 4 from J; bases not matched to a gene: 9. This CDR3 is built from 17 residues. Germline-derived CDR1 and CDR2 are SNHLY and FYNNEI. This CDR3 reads CASSATGTGVFTGELFF. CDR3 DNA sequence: TGTGCCAGCAGTGCCACCGGGACAGGGGTATTCACCGGGGAGCTGTTTTTT.

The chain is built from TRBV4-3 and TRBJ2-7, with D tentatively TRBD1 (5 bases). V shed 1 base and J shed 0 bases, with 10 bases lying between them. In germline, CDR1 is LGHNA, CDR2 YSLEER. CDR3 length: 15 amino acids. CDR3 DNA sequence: TGCGCCAGCAGCCAAGCCGACAGTTTCTCCTACGAGCAGTACTTC. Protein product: CASSQADSFSYEQYF.

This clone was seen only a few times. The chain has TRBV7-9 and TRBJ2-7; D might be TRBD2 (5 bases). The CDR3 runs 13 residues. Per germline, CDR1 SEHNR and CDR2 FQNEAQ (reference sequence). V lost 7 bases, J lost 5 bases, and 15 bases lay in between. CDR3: CASTRAAFDEQYF. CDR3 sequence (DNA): TGTGCCAGCACCCGAGCGGCCTTCGACGAGCAGTACTTC.

For the CDR3, the DNA is TGTGCCAGCAGGCCTGGACAGGGGATGGGGCTCTATGGCTACACCTTC. This codes for CASRPGQGMGLYGYTF. The chain is built from TRBV2 and TRBJ1-2, with 9 bases aligning to TRBD1. Germline V gene lookup returns CDR1 SNHLY and CDR2 FYNNEI. Germline trimming cut 6 bases from V and 4 bases from J; bases unmatched to any gene: 12. This CDR3 region has 16 residues.